There are many counts of the clone carrying this T cell receptor beta chain. The antigen is unknown. The data stem from a study of molecular identifiers for immune sequencing clone quantification. Study-level information: RNA, taken in replicates from around 20,000 or 100,000 naive CD8 cells, was split five ways, with four sequenced.

The study, taken as a whole, reports: Among about a million naive cells, as was reported, spiked Jurkat TCR RNA from one cell was detectable. Clones with over 20 RNA copies captured over 99% of effector molecules but under 1% of naive ones.

The V segment lost 8 bases and the J segment 7 bases; nucleotides outside the gene matches: 18. CDR1 is MDHEN and CDR2 is SYDVKM in the germline V gene. This CDR3 is 16 amino acids long. Bulk TCR libraries used previously described methods and listed TCR primers. TCRdb re-analysed the PCR reads in MiXCR, keeping a single row per CDR3 protein. The sample includes some 91,000 distinct CDR3 sequences, 20% to 25% of them seen just once. The J gene is TRBJ2-7, the V gene TRBV28; 9 positions agree with TRBD1. This receptor was taken from a human donor in good health. Some libraries in this study had Jurkat cell RNA spiked in. The source material was naive CD8+ T cells from blood, with Jurkat cell RNA spiked in. Subset noted: FACS-sorted CD8+CD4-CCR7+CD45RA+ naive T cells. Here the CDR3 DNA reads TGTGCCAGCCTCGCGAGCACAGGGGGCCTTCAATATGAGCAGTACTTC. Translating gives CASLASTGGLQYEQYF.